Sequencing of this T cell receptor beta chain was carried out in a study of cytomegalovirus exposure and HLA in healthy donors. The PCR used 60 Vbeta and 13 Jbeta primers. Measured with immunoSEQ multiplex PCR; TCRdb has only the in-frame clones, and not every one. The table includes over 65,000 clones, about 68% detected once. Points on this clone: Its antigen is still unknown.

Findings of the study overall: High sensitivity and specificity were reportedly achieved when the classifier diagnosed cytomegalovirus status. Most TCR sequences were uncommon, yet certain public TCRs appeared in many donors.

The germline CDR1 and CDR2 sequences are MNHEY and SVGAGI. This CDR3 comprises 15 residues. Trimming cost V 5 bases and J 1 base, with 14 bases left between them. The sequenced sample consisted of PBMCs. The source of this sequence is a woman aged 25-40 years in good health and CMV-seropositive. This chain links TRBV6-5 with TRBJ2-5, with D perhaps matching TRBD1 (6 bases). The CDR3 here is CASSGLRDTQETQYF. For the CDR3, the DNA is TGTGCCAGCAGTGGGCTTCGGGACACCCAAGAGACCCAGTACTTC.